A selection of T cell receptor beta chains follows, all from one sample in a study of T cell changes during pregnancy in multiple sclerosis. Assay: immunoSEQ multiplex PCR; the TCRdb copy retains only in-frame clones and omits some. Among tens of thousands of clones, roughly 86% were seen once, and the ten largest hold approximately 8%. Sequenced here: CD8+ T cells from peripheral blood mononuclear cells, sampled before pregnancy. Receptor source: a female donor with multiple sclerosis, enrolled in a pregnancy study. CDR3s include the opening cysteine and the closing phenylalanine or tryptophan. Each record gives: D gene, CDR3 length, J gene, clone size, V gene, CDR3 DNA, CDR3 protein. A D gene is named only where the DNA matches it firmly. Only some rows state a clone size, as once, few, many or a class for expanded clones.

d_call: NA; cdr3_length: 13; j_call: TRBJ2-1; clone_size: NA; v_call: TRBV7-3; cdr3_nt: TGTGCCAGCAGCCGGGTGGGAGGCAATGAGCAGTTCTTC; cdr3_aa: CASSRVGGNEQFF
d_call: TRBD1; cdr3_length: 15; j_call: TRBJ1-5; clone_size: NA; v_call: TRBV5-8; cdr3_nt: TGTGCCAGCAGCCGAGGACAGGGCGGCAATCAGCCCCAGCATTTT; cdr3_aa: CASSRGQGGNQPQHF
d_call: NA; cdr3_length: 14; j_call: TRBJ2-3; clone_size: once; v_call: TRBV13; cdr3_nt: TGTGCCAGCAGCCCCACCGGAGCTTCAGATACGCAGTATTTT; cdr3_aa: CASSPTGASDTQYF
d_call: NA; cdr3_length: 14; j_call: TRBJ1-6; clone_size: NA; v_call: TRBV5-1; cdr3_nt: TGCGCCAGCAGCTTGGCTACGGGGAATTCACCCCTCCACTTT; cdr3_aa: CASSLATGNSPLHF
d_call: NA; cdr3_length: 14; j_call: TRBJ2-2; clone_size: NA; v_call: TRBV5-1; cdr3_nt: TGCGCCAGCAGGCGTCTCCAGAACACCGGGGAGCTGTTTTTT; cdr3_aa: CASRRLQNTGELFF
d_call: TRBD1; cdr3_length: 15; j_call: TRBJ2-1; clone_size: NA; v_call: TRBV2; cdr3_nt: TGTGCCAGCAATAGCCGGGACAGCTCCTACAATGAGCAGTTCTTC; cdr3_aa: CASNSRDSSYNEQFF
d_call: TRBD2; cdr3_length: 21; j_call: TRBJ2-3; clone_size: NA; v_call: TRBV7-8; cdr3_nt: TGTGCCAGCAGCTCCCGGCGACTAGCGGGGGCGTTAATTTCTAGCACAGATACGCAGTATTTT; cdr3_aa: CASSSRRLAGALISSTDTQYF
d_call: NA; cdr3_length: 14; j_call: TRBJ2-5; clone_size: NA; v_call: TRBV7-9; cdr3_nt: TGTGCCAGCAGCTCCGACAGATACCAAGAGACCCAGTACTTC; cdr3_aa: CASSSDRYQETQYF
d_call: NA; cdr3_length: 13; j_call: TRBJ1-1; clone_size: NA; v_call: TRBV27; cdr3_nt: TGTGCCAGCAGTTTCGGGATGAACACTGAAGCTTTCTTT; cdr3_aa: CASSFGMNTEAFF
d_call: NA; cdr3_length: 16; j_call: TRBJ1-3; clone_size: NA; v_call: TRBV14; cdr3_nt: TGTGCCAGCAGCCAAGTGGAGATACACTCTGGAAACACCATATATTTT; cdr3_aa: CASSQVEIHSGNTIYF
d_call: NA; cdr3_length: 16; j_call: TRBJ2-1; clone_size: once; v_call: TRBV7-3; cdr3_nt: TGTGCCAGCAGCCTAGGGACTTCCGCGACGGTCAATGAGCAGTTCTTC; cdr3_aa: CASSLGTSATVNEQFF
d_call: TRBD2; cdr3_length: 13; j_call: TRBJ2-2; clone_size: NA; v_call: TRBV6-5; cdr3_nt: TGTGCCAGCAGTTGGGGACTAGACCGGGAGCTGTTTTTT; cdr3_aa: CASSWGLDRELFF
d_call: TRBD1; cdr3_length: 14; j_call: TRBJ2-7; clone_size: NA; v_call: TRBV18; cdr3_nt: TGTGCCAGCTCACCACGACAGGGAATCGGCGAGCAGTACTTC; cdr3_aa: CASSPRQGIGEQYF
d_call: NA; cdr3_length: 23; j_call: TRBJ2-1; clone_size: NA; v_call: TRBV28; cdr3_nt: TGTGCCAGCAGTTTTACCGGGCCAGGGGGCGGTAGCGGGAGTTTAATAAACTACAATGAGCAGTTCTTC; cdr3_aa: CASSFTGPGGGSGSLINYNEQFF
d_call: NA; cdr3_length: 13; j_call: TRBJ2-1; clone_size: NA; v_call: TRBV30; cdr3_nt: TGTGCCTGGAGCGTGGAGGCTACTAAGGAGCAGTTCTTC; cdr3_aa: CAWSVEATKEQFF
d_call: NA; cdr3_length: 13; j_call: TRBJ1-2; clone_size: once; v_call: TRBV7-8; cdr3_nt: TGTGCCAGCAGCCCACCTGACAGAGACTTCTACACCTTC; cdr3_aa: CASSPPDRDFYTF
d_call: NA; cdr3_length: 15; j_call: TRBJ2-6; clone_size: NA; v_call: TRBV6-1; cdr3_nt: TGTGCCAGCAACCTCGGAGACTCTGGGGCCAACGTCCTGACTTTC; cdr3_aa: CASNLGDSGANVLTF
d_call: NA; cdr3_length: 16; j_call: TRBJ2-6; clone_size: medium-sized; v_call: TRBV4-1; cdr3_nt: TGCGCCAGCAGCCAAGATCCGTTCTCTGGGGCCAACGTCCTGACTTTC; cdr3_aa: CASSQDPFSGANVLTF
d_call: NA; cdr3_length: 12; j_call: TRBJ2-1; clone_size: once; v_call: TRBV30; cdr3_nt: TGTGCCTGGAGTGTACTTAGTAATGAGCAGTTCTTC; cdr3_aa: CAWSVLSNEQFF
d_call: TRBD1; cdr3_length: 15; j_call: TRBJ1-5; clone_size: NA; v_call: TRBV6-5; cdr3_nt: TGTGCCAGCAGTTACGACAGGGGGCAAGGACAGCCCCAGCATTTT; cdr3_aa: CASSYDRGQGQPQHF
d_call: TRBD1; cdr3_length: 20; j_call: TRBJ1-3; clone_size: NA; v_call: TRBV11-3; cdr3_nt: TGTGCCAGCAGCTTAGAAAGCTTTGCCAGGACAGGGGGTCCTGGAAACACCATATATTTT; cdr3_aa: CASSLESFARTGGPGNTIYF
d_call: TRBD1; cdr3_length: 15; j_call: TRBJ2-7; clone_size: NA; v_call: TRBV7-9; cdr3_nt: TGTGCCAGCATAGGGACCGGGACAGAGCCCTACGAGCAGTACTTC; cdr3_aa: CASIGTGTEPYEQYF
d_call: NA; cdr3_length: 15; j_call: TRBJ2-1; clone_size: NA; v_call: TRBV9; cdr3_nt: TGTGCCAGCAGCGGAGGCGGGCTCGCGAACAATGAGCAGTTCTTC; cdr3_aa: CASSGGGLANNEQFF
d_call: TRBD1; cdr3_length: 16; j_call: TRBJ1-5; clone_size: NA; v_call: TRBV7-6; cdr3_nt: TGTGCCAGCAGCTTGGGCCCCGGGACAGGCAATCAGCCCCAGCATTTT; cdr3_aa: CASSLGPGTGNQPQHF
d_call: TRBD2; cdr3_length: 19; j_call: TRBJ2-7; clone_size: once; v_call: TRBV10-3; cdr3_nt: TGTGCCATCAGTGAGGACGGGACTAGCGGGATCAGGGGTTATTACGAGCAGTACTTC; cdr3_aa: CAISEDGTSGIRGYYEQYF
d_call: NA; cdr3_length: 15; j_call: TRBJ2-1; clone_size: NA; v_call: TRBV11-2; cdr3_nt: TGTGCCAGCAGCTTAGAGAGTATACCCTACAATGAGCAGTTCTTC; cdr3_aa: CASSLESIPYNEQFF
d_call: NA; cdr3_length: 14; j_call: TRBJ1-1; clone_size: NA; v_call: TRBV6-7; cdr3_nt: TGTGCCAGCAGTATTTCGACAGGGAACACTGAAGCTTTCTTT; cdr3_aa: CASSISTGNTEAFF
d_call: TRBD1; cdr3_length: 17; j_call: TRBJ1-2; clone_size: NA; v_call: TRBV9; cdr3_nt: TGTGCCAGCAGCGTAGGCGGGACAGTCTTTTTAAACTATGGCTACACCTTC; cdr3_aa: CASSVGGTVFLNYGYTF
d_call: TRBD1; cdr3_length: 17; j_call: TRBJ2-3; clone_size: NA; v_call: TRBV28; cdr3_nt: TGTGCCAGCAGTTTAATCGCCCCGGGGACAGGGTCAGATACGCAGTATTTT; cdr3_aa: CASSLIAPGTGSDTQYF
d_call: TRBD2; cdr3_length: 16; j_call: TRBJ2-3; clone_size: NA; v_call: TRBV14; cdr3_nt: TGTGCCAGCAGCCTTAGACAGACTAGCGGGGGAGATACGCAGTATTTT; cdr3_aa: CASSLRQTSGGDTQYF
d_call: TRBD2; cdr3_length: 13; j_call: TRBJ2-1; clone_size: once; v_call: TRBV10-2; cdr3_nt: TGCGCCAGCAGTTGGACTAGCGCCAATGAGCAGTTCTTC; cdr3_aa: CASSWTSANEQFF
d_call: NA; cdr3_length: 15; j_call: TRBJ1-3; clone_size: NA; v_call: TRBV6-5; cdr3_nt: TGTGCCAGCAGTTATTTTCGGGGAACGGGAAACACCATATATTTT; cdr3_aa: CASSYFRGTGNTIYF
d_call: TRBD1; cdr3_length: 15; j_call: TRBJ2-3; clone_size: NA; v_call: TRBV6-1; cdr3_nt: TGTGCCAGCAGTGAAACAGGGGGCCGGGCAGATACGCAGTATTTT; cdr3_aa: CASSETGGRADTQYF
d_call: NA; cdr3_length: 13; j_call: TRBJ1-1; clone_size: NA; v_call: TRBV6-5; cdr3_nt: TGTGCCAGCAGTTCCCCAGGGAACACTGAAGCTTTCTTT; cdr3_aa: CASSSPGNTEAFF
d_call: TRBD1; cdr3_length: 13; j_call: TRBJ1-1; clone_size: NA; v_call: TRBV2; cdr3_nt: TGTGCCAGCAGTGAAGGGACAGGGGATGAAGCTTTCTTT; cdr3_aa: CASSEGTGDEAFF
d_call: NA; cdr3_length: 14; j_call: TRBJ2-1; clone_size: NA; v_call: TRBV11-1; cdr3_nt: TGTGCCAGCAGCCACTCGGGGAACTACAATGAGCAGTTCTTC; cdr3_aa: CASSHSGNYNEQFF
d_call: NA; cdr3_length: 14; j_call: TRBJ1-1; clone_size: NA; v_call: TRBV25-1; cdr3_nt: TGTGCCAGCAGTGGTATTCTGGGCAACACTGAAGCTTTCTTT; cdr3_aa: CASSGILGNTEAFF
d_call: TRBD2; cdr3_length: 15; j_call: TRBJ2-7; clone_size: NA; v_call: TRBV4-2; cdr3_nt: TGTGCCAGCAGCCAAGCCGGACCGGGAGGGAACGAGCAGTACTTC; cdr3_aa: CASSQAGPGGNEQYF
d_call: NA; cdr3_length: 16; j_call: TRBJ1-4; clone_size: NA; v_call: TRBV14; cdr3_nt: TGTGCCAGCAGCCAAGAAGGAGAAGGGGAGGGTGAAAAACTGTTTTTT; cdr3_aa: CASSQEGEGEGEKLFF
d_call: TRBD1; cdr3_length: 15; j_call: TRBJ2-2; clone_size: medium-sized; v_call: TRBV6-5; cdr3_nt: TGTGCCAGCAGTTACGGGACAGGGGACACCGGGGAGCTGTTTTTT; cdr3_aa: CASSYGTGDTGELFF
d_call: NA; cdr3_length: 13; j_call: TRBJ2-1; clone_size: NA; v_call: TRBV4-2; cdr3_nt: TGTGCCAGCGCGGTGAAGTCCTACAATGAGCAGTTCTTC; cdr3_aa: CASAVKSYNEQFF
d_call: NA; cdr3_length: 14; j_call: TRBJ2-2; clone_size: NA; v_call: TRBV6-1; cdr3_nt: TGTGCCAGCAGTGCCCATCTGGAGACCGGGGAGCTGTTTTTT; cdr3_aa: CASSAHLETGELFF
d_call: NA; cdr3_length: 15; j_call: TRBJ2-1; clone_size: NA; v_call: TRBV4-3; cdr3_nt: TGCGCCAGCAGCCAAGACCAGGGCTCCTACAATGAGCAGTTCTTC; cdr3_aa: CASSQDQGSYNEQFF
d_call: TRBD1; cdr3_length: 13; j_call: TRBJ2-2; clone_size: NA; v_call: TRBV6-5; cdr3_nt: TGTGCCATTGGGGACAGAGACACCGGGGAGCTGTTTTTT; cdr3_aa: CAIGDRDTGELFF
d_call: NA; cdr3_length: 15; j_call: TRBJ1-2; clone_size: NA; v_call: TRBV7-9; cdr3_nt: TGTGCCAGCAGCTTAGGGTCAGATCCTAACTATGGCTACACCTTC; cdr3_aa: CASSLGSDPNYGYTF
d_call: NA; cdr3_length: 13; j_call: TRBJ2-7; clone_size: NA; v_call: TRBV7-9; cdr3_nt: TGTGCCAGCAGCTTAGTACCCGACTTCGAGCAGTACTTC; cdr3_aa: CASSLVPDFEQYF
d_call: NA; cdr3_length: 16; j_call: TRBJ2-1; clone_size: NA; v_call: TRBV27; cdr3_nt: TGTGCCAGCAGTCCCCACTCCGGGTGGGCGGGACCAGAGCAGTTCTTC; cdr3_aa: CASSPHSGWAGPEQFF
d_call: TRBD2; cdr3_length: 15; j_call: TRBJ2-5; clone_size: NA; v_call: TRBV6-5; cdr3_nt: TGTGCCAGCAGCTTACTAGCGGGGGGTATAGAGACCCAGTACTTC; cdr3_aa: CASSLLAGGIETQYF
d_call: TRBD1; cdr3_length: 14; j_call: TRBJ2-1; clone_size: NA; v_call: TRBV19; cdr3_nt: TGTGCCAGTAGTACACAGGGGTTTCCAAATGAGCAGTTCTTC; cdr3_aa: CASSTQGFPNEQFF
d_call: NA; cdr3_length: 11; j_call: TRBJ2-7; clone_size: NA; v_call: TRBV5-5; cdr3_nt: TGTGCCAGCAGCTTGGGCAGAGAGCAGTACTTC; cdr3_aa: CASSLGREQYF
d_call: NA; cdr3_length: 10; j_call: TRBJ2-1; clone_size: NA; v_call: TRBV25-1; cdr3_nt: TGTGCCAGCAGGGCCGTTGAGCAGTTCTTC; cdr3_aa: CASRAVEQFF
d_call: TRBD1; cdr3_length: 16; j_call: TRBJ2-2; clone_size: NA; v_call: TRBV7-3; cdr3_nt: TGTGCCAGCAGCTTGGGGACAGGGGGCGCAACCGGGGAGCTGTTTTTT; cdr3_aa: CASSLGTGGATGELFF
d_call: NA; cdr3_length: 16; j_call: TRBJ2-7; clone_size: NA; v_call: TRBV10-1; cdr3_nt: TGCGCCAGCAGTGAGACCAGGGGCTGGGCTACCTACGAGCAGTACTTC; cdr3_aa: CASSETRGWATYEQYF
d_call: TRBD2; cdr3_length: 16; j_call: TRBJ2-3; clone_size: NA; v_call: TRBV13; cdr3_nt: TGTGCCAGCAGCCTGAGACTAGCGGGTTTTACAGATACGCAGTATTTT; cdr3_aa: CASSLRLAGFTDTQYF
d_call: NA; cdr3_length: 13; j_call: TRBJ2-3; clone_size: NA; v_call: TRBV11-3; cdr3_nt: TGTGCCAGCAGCTTAGATGGCGGGGATACGCAGTATTTT; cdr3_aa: CASSLDGGDTQYF
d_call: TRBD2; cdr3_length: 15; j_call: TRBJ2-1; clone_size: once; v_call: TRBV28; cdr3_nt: TGTGCCAGCAGGTCCGGGACTAGCGGGAGGAATGAGCAGTTCTTC; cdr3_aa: CASRSGTSGRNEQFF
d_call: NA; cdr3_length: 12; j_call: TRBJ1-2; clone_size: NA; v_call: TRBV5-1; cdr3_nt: TGCGCCAGCAGCTTGGCCAGTGATGGCTACACCTTC; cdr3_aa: CASSLASDGYTF
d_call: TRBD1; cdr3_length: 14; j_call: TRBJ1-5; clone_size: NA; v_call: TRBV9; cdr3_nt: TGTGCCAGCAGCGTAGAGGACAGGGGACAGCCCCAGCATTTT; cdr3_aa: CASSVEDRGQPQHF